The clone carrying this T cell receptor (beta chain) was seen more than once but under ten times. Its specificity is not known. This specimen comes from a study of identical twins. Study findings and constraints: Those out-of-frame alpha sequences shared by twins showed an excess of low generation probability. Invariant MAIT and iNKT cells could partly confound zero-insertion analyses.

A single record per CDR3 protein comes from TCRdb applying MiXCR to the 5' RACE reads. This sample has around 1.7 million distinct CDR3 sequences; 25% to 35% occur once, and the top ten carry around 0.25%. Sequencing used cord blood. This TCR derives from a newborn girl in good health.

The CDR3 nucleotides read TGCAGTGCAACCGGGACAGGGAGTGGCTACACCTTC. Translated, it gives CSATGTGSGYTF. This chain joins TRBV20-1 and TRBJ1-2; 9 bases match TRBD1. With V trimmed by 6 bases and J by 7 bases, 6 bases remained unmatched. The CDR3 loop spans 12 amino acids. Germline values: CDR1 DFQATT, CDR2 SNEGSKA (reference sequence).